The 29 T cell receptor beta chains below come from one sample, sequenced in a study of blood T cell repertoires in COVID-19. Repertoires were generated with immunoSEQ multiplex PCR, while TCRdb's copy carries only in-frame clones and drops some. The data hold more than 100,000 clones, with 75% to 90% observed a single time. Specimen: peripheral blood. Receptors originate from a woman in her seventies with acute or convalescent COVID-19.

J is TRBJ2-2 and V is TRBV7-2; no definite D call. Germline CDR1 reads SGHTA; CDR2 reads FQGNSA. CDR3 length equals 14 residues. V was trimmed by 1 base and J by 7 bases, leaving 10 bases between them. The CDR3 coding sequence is TGTGCCAGCAGCTTAGGTGGCTCCCGCGGGGAGCTGTTTTTT. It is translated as CASSLGGSRGELFF. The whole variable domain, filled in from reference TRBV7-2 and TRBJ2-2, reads GAGVSQSPSNKVTEKGKDVELRCDPISGHTALYWYRQSLGQGLEFLIYFQGNSAPDKSGLPSDRFSAERTGGSVSTLTIQRTQQEDSAVYLCASSLGGSRGELFFGEGSRLTVL.

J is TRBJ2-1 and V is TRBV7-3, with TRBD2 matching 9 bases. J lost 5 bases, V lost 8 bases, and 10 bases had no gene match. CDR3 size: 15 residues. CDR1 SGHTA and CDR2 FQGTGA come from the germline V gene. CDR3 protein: CASGPGTSLNNEQFF. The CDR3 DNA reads TGTGCCAGCGGACCGGGGACTAGCTTGAACAATGAGCAGTTCTTC.

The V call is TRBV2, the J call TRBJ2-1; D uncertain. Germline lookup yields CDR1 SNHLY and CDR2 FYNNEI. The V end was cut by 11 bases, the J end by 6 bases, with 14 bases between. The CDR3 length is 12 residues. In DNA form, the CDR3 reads TGTGCCGGCTGGGCCAGCAGCAATGAGCAGTTCTTC. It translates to CAGWASSNEQFF.

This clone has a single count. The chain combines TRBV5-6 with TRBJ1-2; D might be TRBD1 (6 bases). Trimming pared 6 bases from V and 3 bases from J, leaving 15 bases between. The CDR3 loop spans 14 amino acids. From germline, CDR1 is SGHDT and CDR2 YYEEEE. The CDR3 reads CASMRQGPYYGYTF. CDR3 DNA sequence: TGTGCCAGCATGCGGCAGGGGCCCTACTATGGCTACACCTTC.

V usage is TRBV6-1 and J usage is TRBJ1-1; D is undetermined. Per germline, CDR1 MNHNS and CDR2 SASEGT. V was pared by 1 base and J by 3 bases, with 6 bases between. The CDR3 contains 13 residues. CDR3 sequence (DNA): TGTGCCAGCAGTGAAGGGCTCGACACTGAAGCTTTCTTT. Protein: CASSEGLDTEAFF.

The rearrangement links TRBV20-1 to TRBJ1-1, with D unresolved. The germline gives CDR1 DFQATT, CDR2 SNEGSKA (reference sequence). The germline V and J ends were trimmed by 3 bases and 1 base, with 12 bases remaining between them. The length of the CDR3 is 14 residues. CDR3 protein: CSASRASGNTEAFF. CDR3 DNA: TGCAGTGCTAGTAGGGCTAGCGGGAACACTGAAGCTTTCTTT.

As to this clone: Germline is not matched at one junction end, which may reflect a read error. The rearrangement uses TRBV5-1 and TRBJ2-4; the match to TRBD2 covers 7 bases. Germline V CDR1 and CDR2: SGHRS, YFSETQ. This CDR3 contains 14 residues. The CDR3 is CASSLGAGVNIQYF. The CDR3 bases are TGCGCCAGCAGTTTGGGCGCGGGGGTAAACATTCAGTACTTC.

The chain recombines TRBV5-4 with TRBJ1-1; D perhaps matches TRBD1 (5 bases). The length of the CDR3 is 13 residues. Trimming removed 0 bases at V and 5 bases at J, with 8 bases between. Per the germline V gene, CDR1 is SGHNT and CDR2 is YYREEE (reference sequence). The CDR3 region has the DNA TGTGCCAGCAGCTTGGTGGGGCGGACTGAAGCTTTCTTT. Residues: CASSLVGRTEAFF.

The CDR3 is CASSLIQGQETQYF. CDR3 nucleotides: TGCGCCAGCAGCTTGATACAGGGGCAAGAGACCCAGTACTTC. V gene TRBV5-1 combines with J gene TRBJ2-5; 7 bases agree with TRBD1. After removal of 1 base from V and 2 bases from J, the junction contained 2 bases not matched to a gene. Per germline, CDR1 SGHRS and CDR2 YFSETQ. The CDR3 spans 14 residues.

The CDR3 bases are TGCAGTGCTAGTGGACAGGGGGCGGCGGTGGACACTGAAGCTTTCTTT. Its protein product is CSASGQGAAVDTEAFF. V and J are TRBV20-1 and TRBJ1-1; the match to TRBD1 covers 11 bases. The germline V gene encodes CDR1 DFQATT and CDR2 SNEGSKA (reference sequence). J gave up 3 bases and V 3 bases, and 9 bases lay outside the gene matches. This CDR3 region has 16 residues.

The CDR3, as DNA: TGTGCCAGTAATCAGGACAGGGATGACACTGAAGCTTTCTTT. Encoded protein: CASNQDRDDTEAFF. The chain is built from TRBV19 and TRBJ1-1, with 8 bases identical to TRBD1. The CDR3 is made up of 14 amino acids. J was trimmed by 3 bases and V by 7 bases; bases with no gene match: 7. Germline values: CDR1 LNHDA, CDR2 SQIVND (reference sequence).

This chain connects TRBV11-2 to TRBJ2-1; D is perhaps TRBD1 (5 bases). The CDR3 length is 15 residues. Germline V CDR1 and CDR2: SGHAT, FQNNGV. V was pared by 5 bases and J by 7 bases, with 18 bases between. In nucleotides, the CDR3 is TGTGCCAGCAGCCAATCTCCAGGGTCGGGTAATGAGCAGTTCTTC. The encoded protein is CASSQSPGSGNEQFF.

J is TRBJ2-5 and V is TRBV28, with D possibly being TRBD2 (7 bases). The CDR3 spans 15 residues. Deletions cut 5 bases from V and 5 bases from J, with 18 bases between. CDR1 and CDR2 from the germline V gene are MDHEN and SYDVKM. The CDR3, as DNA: TGTGCCAGCAGTAGGGGGGGAGGCCAAGTGGAGACCCAGTACTTC. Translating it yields CASSRGGGQVETQYF.

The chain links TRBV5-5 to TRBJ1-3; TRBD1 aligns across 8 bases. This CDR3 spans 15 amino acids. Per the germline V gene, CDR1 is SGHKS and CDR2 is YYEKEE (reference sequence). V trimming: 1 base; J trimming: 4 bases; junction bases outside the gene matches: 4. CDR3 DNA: TGTGCCAGCAGCTTGCAGGGGGCGGCAGGAAACACCATATATTTT. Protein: CASSLQGAAGNTIYF.

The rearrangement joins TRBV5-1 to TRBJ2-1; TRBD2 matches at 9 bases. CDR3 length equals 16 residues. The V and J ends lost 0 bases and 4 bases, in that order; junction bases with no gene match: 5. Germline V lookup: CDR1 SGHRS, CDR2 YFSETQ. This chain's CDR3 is CASSLGTSGGYNEQFF. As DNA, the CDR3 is TGCGCCAGCAGCTTGGGGACGAGCGGGGGGTACAATGAGCAGTTCTTC.

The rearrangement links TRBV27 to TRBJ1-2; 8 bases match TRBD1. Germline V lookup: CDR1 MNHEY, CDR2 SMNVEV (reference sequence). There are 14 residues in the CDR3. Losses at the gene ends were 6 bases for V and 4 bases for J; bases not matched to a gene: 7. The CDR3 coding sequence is TGTGCCAGCAGGTCCGGGACAGGTGGCTATGGCTACACCTTC. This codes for CASRSGTGGYGYTF.

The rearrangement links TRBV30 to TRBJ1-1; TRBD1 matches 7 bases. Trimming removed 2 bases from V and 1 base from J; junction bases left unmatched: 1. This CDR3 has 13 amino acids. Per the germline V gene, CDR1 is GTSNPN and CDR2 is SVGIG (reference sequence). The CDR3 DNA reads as TGTGCCTGGAGTCCAGGGGGGAACACTGAAGCTTTCTTT. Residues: CAWSPGGNTEAFF.

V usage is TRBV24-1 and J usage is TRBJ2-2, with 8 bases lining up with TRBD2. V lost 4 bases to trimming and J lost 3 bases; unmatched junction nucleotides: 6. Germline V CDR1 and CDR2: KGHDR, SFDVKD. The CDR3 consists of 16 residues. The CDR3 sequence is CATSDPGGGDTGELFF. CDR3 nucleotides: TGTGCCACCAGTGACCCCGGGGGGGGCGACACCGGGGAGCTGTTTTTT.

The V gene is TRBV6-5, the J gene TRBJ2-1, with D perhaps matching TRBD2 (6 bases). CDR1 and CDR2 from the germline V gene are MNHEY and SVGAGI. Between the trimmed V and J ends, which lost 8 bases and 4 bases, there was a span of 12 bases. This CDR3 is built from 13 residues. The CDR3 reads CASGYGGYNEQFF. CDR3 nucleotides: TGTGCCAGCGGCTACGGGGGATACAATGAGCAGTTCTTC.

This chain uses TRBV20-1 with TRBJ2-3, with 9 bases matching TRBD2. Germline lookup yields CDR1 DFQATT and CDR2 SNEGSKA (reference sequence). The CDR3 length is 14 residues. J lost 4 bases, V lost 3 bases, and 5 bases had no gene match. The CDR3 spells CSASSGGGADTQYF. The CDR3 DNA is TGCAGTGCTAGTTCTGGCGGGGGGGCAGATACGCAGTATTTT.

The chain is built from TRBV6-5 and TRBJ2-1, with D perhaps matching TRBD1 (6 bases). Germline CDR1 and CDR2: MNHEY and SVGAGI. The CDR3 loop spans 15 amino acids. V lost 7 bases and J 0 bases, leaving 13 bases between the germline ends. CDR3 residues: CASNGQPGSYNEQFF. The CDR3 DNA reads TGTGCCAGCAATGGACAGCCGGGCTCCTACAATGAGCAGTTCTTC.

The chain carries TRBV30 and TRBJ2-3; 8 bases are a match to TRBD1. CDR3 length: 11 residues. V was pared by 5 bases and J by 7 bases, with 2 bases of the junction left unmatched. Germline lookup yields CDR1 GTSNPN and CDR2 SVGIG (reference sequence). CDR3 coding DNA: TGTGCCTGGCAGGGGGCGTATACGCAGTATTTT. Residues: CAWQGAYTQYF.

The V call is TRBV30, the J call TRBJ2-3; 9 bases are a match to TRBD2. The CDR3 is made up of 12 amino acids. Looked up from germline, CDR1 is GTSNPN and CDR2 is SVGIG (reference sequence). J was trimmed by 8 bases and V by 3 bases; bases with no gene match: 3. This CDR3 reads CAWRPGLATQYF. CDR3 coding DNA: TGTGCCTGGAGACCGGGACTAGCTACGCAGTATTTT.

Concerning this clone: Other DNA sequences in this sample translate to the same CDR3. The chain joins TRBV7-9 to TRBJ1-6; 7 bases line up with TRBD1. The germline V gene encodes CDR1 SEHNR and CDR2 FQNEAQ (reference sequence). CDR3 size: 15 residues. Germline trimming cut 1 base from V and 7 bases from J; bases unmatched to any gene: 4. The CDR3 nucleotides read TGTGCCAGCAGCTTAGGCGACAGGGCGAATTCACCCCTCCACTTT. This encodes CASSLGDRANSPLHF.

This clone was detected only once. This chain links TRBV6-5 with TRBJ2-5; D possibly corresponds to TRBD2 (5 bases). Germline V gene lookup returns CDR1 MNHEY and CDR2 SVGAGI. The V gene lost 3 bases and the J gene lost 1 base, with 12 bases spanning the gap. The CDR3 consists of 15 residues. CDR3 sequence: CASSYFTGFQETQYF. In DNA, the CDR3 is TGTGCCAGCAGTTATTTTACGGGATTCCAAGAGACCCAGTACTTC.

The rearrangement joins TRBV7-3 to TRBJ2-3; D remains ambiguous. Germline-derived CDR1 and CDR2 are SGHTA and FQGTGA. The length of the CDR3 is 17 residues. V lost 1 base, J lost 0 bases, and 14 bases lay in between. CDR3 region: CASSLNLRLTSTDTQYF. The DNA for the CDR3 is TGTGCCAGCAGCTTAAATCTGCGACTCACTAGCACAGATACGCAGTATTTT.

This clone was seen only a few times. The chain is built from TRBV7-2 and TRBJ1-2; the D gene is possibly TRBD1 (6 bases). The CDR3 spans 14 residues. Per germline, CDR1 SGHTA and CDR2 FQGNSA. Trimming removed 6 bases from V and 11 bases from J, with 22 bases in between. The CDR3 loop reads CASSSRTALIGYTF. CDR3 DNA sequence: TGTGCCAGCAGTTCCCGGACAGCCTTGATTGGATACACCTTC.

In DNA form, the CDR3 reads TGCGCCAGCAGCTTGCCAGGGGGTATTTACGAGCAGTACTTC. Its protein product is CASSLPGGIYEQYF. This chain links TRBV5-1 with TRBJ2-7; 7 bases match TRBD1. V shed 1 base and J 4 bases; nucleotides not matched to a gene: 5. This CDR3 region has 14 residues. Germline V gene sequence: CDR1 SGHRS, CDR2 YFSETQ.

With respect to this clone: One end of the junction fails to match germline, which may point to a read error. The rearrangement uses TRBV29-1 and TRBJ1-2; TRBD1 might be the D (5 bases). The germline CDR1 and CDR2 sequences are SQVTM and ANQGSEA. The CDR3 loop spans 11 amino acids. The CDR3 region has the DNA TGCAGCCTTGAGGAGGGGTATGGCTACACCTTC. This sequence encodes CSLEEGYGYTF.